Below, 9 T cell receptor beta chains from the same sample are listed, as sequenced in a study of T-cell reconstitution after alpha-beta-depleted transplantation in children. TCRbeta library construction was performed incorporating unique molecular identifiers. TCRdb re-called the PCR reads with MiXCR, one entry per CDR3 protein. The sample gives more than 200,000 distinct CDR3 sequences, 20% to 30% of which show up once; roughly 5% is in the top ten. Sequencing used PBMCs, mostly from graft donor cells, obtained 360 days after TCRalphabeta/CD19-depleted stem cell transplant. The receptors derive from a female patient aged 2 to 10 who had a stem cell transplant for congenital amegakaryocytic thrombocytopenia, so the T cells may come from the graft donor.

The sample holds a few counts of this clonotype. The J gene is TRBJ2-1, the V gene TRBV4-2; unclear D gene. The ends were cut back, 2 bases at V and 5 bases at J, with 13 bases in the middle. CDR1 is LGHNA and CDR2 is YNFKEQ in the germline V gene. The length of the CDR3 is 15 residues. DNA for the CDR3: TGTGCCAGCAGCCAACCCCACTTGCAGAACAATGAGCAGTTCTTC. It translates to CASSQPHLQNNEQFF.

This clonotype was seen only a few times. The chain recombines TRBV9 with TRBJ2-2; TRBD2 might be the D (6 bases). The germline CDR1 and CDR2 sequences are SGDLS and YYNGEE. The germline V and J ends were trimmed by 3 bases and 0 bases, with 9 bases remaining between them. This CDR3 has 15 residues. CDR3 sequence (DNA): TGTGCCAGCAGCGCCGGGGGTGCGAACACCGGGGAGCTGTTTTTT. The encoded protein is CASSAGGANTGELFF.

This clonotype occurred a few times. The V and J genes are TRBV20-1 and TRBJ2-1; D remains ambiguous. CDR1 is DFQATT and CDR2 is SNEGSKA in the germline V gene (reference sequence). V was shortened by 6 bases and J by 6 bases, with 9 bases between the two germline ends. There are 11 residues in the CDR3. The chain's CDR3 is CSATARNEQFF. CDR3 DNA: TGCAGTGCAACAGCCCGCAATGAGCAGTTCTTC.

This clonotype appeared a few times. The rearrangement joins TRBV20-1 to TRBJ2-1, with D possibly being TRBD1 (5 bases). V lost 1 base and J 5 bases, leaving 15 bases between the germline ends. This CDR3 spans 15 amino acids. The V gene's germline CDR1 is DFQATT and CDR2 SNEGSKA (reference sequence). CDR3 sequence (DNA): TGCAGTGCTAGAGGTTGGGCAGGGCCTAACAATGAGCAGTTCTTC. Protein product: CSARGWAGPNNEQFF.

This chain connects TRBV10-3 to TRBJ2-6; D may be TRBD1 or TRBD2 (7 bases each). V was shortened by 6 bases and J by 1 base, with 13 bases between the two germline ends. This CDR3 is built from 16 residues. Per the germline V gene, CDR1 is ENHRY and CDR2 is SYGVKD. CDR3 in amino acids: CAIRRRGGSGANVLTF. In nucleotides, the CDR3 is TGTGCCATCAGGCGCAGGGGGGGGTCTGGGGCCAACGTCCTGACTTTC.

Here the CDR3 DNA reads TGCGCCAGCAGCTTGGTTCGGGCTACGGACACTGAAGCTTTCTTT. It is translated as CASSLVRATDTEAFF. V and J are TRBV5-1 and TRBJ1-1; the D is unclear. This CDR3 has 15 amino acids. Germline V gene data show CDR1 as SGHRS and CDR2 as YFSETQ. Trimming pared 0 bases from V and 3 bases from J, leaving 12 bases between.

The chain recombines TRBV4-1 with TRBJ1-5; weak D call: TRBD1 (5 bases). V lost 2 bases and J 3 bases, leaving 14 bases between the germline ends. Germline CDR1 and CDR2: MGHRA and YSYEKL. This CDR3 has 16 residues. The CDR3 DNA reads TGCGCCAGCAGCCAAACGTCGACAGTGACCAATCAGCCCCAGCATTTT. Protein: CASSQTSTVTNQPQHF.

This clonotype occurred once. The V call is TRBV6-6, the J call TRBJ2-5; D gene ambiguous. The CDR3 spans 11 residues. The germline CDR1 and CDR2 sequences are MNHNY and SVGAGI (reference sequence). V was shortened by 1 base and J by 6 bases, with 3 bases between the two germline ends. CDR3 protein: CASSYFKTQYF. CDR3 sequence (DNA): TGTGCCAGCAGTTACTTCAAGACCCAGTACTTC.

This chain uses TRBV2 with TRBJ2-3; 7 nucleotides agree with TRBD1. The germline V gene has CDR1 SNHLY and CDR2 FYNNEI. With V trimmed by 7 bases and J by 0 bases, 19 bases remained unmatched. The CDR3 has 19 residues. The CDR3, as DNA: TGTGCCAGCAAACACAGGGGACCCGGGAAGTACCCTAGCACAGATACGCAGTATTTT. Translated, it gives CASKHRGPGKYPSTDTQYF.